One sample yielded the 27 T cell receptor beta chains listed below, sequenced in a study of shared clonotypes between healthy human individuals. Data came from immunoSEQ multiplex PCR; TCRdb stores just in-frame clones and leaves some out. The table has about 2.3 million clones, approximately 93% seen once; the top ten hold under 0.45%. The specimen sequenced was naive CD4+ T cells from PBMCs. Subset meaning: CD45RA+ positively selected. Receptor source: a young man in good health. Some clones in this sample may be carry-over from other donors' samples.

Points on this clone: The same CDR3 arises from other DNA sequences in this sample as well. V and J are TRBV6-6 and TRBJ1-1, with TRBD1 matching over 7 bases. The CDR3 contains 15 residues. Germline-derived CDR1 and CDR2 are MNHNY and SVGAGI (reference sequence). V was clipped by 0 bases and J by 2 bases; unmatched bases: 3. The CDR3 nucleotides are TGTGCCAGCAGTTACTCCAGACAGGGCAACACTGAAGCTTTCTTT. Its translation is CASSYSRQGNTEAFF.

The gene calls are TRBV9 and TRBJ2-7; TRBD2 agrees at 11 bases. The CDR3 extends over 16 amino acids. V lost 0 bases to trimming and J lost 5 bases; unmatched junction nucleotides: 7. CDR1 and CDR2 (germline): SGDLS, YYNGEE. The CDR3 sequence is CASSVAPLAGVDEQYF. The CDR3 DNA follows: TGTGCCAGCAGCGTAGCCCCACTAGCGGGAGTAGACGAGCAGTACTTC. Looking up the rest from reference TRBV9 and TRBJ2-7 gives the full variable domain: DSGVTQTPKHLITATGQRVTLRCSPRSGDLSVYWYQQSLDQGLQFLIQYYNGEERAKGNILERFSAQQFPDLHSELNLSSLELGDSALYFCASSVAPLAGVDEQYFGPGTRLTVT.

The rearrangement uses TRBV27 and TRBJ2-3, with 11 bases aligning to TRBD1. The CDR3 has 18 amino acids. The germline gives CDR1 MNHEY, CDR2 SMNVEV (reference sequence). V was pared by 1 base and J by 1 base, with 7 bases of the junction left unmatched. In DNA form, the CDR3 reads TGTGCCAGCAGTTTATTGGGACAGGGGGTAGGTGGCACAGATACGCAGTATTTT. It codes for CASSLLGQGVGGTDTQYF.

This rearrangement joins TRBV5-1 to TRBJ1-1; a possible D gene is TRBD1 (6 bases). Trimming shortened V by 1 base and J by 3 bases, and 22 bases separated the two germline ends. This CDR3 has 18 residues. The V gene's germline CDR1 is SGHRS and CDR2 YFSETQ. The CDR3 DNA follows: TGCGCCAGCAGCTTGAAACAATCGGGGGCTGTCACTTACACTGAAGCTTTCTTT. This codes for CASSLKQSGAVTYTEAFF.

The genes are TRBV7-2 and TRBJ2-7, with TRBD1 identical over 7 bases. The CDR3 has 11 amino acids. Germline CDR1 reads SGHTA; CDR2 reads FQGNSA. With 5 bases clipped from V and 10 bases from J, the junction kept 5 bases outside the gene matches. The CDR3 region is CASSARQGQYF. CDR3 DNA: TGTGCCAGCAGCGCCCGACAGGGACAGTACTTC.

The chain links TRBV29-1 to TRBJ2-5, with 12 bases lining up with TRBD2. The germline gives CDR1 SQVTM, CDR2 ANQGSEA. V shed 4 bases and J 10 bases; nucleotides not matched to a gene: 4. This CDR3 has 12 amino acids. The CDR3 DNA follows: TGCAGCGTTGCACTAGCGGGAGGTGACCAGTACTTC. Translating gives CSVALAGGDQYF.

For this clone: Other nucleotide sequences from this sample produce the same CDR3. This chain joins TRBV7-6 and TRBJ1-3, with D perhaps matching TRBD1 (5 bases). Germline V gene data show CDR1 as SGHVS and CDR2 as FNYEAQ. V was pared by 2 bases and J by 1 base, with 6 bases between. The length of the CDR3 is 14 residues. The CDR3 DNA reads TGTGCCAGCAGCTTACGGGGGTCTGGAAACACCATATATTTT. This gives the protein CASSLRGSGNTIYF.

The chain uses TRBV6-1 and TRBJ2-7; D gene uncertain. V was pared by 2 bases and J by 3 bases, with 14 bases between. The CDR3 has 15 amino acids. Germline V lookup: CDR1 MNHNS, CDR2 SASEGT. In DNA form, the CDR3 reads TGTGCCAGCAGTGAAACTATACGGGTTAACTACGAGCAGTACTTC. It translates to CASSETIRVNYEQYF.

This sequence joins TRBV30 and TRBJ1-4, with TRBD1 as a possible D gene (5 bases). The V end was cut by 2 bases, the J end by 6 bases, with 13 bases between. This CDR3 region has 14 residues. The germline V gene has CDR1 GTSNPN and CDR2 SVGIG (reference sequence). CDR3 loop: CAWSPGTLYEKLFF. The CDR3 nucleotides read TGTGCCTGGAGTCCCGGGACCCTGTATGAAAAACTGTTTTTT.

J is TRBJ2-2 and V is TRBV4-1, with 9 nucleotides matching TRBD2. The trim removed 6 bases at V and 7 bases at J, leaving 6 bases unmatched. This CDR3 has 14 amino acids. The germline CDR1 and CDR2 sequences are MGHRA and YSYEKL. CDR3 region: CASRLLAGVGELFF. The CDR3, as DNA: TGCGCCAGCAGACTACTAGCGGGCGTCGGGGAGCTGTTTTTT.

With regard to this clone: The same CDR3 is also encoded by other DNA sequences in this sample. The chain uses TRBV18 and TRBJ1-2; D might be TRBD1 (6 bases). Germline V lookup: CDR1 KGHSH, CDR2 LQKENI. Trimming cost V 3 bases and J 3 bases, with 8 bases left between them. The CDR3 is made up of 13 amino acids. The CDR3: CASSPEGDYGYTF. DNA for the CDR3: TGTGCCAGCTCACCTGAGGGGGACTATGGCTACACCTTC. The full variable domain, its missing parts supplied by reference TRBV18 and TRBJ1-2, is NAGVMQNPRHLVRRRGQEARLRCSPMKGHSHVYWYRQLPEEGLKFMVYLQKENIIDESGMPKERFSAEFPKEGPSILRIQQVVRGDSAAYFCASSPEGDYGYTFGSGTRLTVV.

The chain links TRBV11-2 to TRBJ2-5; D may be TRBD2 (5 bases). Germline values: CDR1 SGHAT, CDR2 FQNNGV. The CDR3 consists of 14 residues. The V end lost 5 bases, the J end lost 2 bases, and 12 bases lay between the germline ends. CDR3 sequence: CASSQRPGQETQYF. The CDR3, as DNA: TGTGCCAGCAGCCAGCGACCGGGACAAGAGACCCAGTACTTC.

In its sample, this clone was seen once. The CDR3 is CASSLAGLKNIQYF. The DNA for the CDR3 is TGTGCCAGCAGTTTGGCGGGCCTGAAAAACATTCAGTACTTC. J is TRBJ2-4 and V is TRBV28, with D possibly TRBD2 on 5 matching bases. CDR1 MDHEN and CDR2 SYDVKM come from the germline V gene. The CDR3 extends over 14 amino acids. V was trimmed by 3 bases and J by 4 bases, leaving 10 bases between them.

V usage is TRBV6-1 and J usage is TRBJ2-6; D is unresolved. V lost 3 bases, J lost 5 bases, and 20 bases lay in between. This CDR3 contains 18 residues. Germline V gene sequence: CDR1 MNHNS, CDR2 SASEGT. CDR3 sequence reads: CASSDPGSKKERANVLTF. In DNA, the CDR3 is TGTGCCAGCAGTGATCCCGGGTCGAAAAAGGAGAGGGCCAACGTCCTGACTTTC.

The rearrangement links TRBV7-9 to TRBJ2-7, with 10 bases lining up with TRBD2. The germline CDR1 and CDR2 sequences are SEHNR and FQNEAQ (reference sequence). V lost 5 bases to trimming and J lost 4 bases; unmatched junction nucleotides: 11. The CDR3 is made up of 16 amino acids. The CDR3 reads CASSASSGSMGYEQYF. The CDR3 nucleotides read TGTGCCAGCAGCGCATCTAGCGGGAGCATGGGGTACGAGCAGTACTTC.

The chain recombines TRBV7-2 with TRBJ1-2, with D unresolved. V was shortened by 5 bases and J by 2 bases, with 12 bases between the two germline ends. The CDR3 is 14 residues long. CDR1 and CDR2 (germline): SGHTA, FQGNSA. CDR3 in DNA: TGTGCCAGCAGCCAGCTGGCGGGAAACTATGGCTACACCTTC. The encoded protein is CASSQLAGNYGYTF.

CDR3 amino acids: CSVEWTGELFF. CDR3 bases: TGCAGCGTTGAGTGGACCGGGGAGCTGTTTTTT. The chain carries TRBV29-1 and TRBJ2-2; no clear D. The CDR3 consists of 11 residues. Germline CDR1 SQVTM, CDR2 ANQGSEA. V lost 3 bases, J lost 5 bases, and 4 bases lay in between.

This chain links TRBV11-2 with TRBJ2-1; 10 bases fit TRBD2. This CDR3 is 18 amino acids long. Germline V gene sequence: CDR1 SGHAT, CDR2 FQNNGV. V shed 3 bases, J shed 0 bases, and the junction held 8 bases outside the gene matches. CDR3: CASSLRTSGGLSYNEQFF. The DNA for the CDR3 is TGTGCCAGCAGCTTGCGGACTAGCGGCGGCCTCTCCTACAATGAGCAGTTCTTC. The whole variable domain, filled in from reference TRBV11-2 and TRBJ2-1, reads EAGVAQSPRYKIIEKRQSVAFWCNPISGHATLYWYQQILGQGPKLLIQFQNNGVVDDSQLPKDRFSAERLKGVDSTLKIQPAKLEDSAVYLCASSLRTSGGLSYNEQFFGPGTRLTVL.

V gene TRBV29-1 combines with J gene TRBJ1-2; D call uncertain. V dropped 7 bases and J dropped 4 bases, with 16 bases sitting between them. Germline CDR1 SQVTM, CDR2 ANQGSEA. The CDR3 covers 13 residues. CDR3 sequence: CSAKGSGPYGYTF. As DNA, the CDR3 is TGCAGCGCAAAGGGAAGCGGTCCCTATGGCTACACCTTC.

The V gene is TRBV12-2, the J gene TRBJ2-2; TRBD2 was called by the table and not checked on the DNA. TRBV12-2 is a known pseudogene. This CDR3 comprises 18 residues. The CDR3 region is CASRSLPGGRGNTGELFF. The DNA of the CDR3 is TGTGCAAGTCGCTCCCTCCCCGGGGGGAGAGGAAACACCGGGGAGCTGTTTTTT.

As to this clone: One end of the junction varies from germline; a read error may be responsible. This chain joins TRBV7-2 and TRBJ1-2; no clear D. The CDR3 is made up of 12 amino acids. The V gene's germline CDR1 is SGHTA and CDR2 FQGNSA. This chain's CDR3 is CASSLAWDGYTF. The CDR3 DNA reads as TGTGCCAGCAGCCTAGCGTGGGATGGCTACACCTTC.

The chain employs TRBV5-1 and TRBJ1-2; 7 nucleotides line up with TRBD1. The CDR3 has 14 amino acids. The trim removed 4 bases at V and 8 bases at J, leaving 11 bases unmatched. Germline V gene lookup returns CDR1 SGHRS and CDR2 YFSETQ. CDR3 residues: CASSPEQGPSGYTF. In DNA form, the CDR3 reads TGCGCCAGCAGCCCCGAACAGGGGCCCAGCGGCTACACCTTC.

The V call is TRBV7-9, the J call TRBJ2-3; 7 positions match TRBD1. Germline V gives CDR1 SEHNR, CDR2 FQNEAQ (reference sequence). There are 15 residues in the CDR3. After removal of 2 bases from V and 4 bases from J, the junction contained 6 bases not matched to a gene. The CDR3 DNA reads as TGTGCCAGCAGCTTAATGGGGACAGCCGCAGATACGCAGTATTTT. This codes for CASSLMGTAADTQYF.

The CDR3 DNA is TGTGCCAGCAGCTTAGTGGCTAGCGGCCAAGAGACCCAGTACTTC. This encodes CASSLVASGQETQYF. The chain joins TRBV7-2 to TRBJ2-5; 7 nucleotides line up with TRBD2. Germline CDR1 reads SGHTA; CDR2 reads FQGNSA. This CDR3 is built from 15 residues. The J segment lost 1 base and the V segment lost 1 base, leaving 3 bases of the junction unmatched. Full variable domain (outside the CDR3, taken from reference TRBV7-2 and TRBJ2-5): GAGVSQSPSNKVTEKGKDVELRCDPISGHTALYWYRQSLGQGLEFLIYFQGNSAPDKSGLPSDRFSAERTGGSVSTLTIQRTQQEDSAVYLCASSLVASGQETQYFGPGTRLLVL.

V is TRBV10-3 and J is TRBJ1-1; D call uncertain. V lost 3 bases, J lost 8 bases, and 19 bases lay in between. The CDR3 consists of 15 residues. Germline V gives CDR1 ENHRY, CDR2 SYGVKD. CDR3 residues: CAISDLPGKGAEAFF. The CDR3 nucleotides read TGTGCCATCAGTGATCTCCCGGGGAAAGGAGCGGAAGCTTTCTTT.

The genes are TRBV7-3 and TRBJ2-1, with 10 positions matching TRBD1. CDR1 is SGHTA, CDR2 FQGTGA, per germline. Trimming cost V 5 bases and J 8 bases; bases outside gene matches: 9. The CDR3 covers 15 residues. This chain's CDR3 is CASSAGQGTGDEQFF. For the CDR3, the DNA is TGTGCCAGCAGCGCGGGACAGGGGACCGGGGATGAGCAGTTCTTC.

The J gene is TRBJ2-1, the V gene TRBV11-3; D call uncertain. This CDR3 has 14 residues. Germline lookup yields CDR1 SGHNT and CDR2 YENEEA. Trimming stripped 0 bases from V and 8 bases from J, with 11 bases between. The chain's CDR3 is CASSLDRLVYEQFF. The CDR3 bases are TGTGCCAGCAGCTTAGATAGACTGGTCTATGAGCAGTTCTTC.